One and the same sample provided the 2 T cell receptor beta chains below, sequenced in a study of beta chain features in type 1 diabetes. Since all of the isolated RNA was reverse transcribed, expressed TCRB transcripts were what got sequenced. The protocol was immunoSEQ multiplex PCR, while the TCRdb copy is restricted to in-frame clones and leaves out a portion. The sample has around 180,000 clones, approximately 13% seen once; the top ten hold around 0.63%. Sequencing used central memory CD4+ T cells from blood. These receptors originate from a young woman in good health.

The CDR3 protein is CASSLVDEQFF. The CDR3 DNA reads as TGTGCCAGCAGCTTGGTCGATGAGCAGTTCTTC. The rearrangement links TRBV5-6 to TRBJ2-1; D ambiguous. V lost 0 bases to trimming and J lost 8 bases, with 3 bases between them. The CDR3 length is 11 residues. Looked up from germline, CDR1 is SGHDT and CDR2 is YYEEEE.

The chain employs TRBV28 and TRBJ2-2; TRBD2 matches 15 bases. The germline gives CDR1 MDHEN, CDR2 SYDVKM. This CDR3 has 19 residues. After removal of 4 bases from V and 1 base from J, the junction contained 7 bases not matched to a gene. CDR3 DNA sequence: TGTGCCAGCAGTTCATCGGGACTAGCGGGAGGCGTGAACACCGGGGAGCTGTTTTTT. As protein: CASSSSGLAGGVNTGELFF.